This entry features one T cell receptor (beta chain) sequence. The data stem from a study of blood T cell repertoires in COVID-19. As for the study in general: Samples of COVID-19 (acute and convalescent) were obtained from the United States, Italy and Spain. The analysed material was cDNA or gDNA that came from T cells, B-cell-depleted T cells, or PBMCs.

V gave up 2 bases and J gave up 7 bases; unmatched junction bases: 5. The CDR3 has 15 amino acids. Germline-derived CDR1 and CDR2 are MGHRA and YSYEKL. Method: immunoSEQ multiplex PCR; TCRdb's copy keeps in-frame clones and lacks some. Of some 7,000 clones listed, about 88% are singletons. This receptor was obtained from a human donor in a cohort sampled during active COVID-19. The donor label of this sample is uncertain. The sample taken for sequencing was peripheral blood. The chain joins TRBV4-1 to TRBJ1-6; 7 bases agree with TRBD1. Here the CDR3 DNA reads TGCGCCAGCAGCCAACCCGGCAGGGGGAATTCACCCCTCCACTTT. This sequence encodes CASSQPGRGNSPLHF.